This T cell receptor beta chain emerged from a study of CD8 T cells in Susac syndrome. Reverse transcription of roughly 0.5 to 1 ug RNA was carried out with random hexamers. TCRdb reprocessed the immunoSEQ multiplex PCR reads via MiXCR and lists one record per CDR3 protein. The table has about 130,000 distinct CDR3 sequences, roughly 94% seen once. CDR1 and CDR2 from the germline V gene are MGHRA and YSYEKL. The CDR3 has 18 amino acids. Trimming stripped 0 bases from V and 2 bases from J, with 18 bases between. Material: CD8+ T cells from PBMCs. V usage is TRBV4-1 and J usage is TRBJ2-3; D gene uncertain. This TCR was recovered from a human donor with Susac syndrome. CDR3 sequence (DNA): TGCGCCAGCAGCCAAGAAGTCGCGACGCCCGGGTACACAGATACGCAGTATTTT. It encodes CASSQEVATPGYTDTQYF.